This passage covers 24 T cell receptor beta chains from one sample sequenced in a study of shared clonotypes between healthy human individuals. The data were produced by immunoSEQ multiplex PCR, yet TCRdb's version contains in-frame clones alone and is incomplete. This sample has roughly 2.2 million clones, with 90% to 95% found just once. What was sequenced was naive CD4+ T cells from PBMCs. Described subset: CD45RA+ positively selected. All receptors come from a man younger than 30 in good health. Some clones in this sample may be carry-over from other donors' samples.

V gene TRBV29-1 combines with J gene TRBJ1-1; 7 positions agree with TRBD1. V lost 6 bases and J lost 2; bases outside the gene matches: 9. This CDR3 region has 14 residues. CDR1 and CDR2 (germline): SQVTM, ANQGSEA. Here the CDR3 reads CSVRAGGVNTEAFF. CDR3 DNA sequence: TGCAGCGTACGAGCAGGGGGGGTAAACACTGAAGCTTTCTTT.

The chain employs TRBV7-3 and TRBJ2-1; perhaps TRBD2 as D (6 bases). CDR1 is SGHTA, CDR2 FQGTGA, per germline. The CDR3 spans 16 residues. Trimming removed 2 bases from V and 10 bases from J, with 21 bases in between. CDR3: CASSLLGGDLAGEQFF. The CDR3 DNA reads TGTGCCAGCAGCTTACTCGGGGGTGACCTCGCGGGAGAGCAGTTCTTC.

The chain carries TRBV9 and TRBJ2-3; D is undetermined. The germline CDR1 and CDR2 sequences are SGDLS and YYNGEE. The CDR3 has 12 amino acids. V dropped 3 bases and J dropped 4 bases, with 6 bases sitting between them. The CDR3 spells CASSEGADTQYF. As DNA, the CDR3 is TGTGCCAGCAGCGAGGGCGCAGATACGCAGTATTTT.

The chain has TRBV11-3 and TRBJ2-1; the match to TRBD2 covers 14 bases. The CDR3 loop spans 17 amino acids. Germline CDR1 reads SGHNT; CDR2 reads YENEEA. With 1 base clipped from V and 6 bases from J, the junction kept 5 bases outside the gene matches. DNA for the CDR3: TGTGCCAGCAGCTTAGCGGGTGGACTAGCGGGAGGCAATGAGCAGTTCTTC. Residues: CASSLAGGLAGGNEQFF.

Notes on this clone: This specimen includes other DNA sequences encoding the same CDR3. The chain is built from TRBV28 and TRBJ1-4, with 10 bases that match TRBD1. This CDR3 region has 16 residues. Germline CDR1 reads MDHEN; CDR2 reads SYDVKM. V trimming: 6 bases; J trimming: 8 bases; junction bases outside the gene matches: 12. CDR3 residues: CASRPHRQGAEEKLFF. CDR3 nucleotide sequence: TGTGCCAGCAGACCCCACAGACAGGGGGCTGAAGAAAAACTGTTTTTT.

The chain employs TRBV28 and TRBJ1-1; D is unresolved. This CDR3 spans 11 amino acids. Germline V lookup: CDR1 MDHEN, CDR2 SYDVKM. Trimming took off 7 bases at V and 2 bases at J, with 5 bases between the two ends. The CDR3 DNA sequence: TGTGCCAGCAATAAAAACACTGAAGCTTTCTTT. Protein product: CASNKNTEAFF.

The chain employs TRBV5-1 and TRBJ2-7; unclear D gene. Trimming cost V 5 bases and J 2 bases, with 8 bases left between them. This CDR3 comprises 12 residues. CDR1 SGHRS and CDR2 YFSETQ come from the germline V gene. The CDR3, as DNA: TGCGCCAGCAGTTATGACACCTACGAGCAGTACTTC. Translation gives CASSYDTYEQYF.

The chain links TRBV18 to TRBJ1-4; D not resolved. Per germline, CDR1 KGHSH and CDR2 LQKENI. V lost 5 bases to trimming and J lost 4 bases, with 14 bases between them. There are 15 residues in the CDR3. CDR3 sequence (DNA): TGTGCCAGCTCATCCCCCGGCAACCATAATGAAAAACTGTTTTTT. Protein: CASSSPGNHNEKLFF.

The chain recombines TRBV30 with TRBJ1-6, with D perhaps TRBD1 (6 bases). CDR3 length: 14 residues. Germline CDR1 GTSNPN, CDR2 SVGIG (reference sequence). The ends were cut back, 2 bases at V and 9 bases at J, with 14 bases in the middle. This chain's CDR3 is CAWSPPGGRSPLHF. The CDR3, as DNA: TGTGCCTGGAGTCCACCTGGGGGGCGTTCACCCCTCCACTTT.

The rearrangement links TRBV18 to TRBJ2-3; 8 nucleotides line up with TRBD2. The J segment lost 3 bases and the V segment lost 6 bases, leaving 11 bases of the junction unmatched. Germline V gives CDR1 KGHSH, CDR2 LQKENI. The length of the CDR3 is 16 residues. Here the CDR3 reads CASSETRASGTDTQYF. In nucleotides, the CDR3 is TGTGCCAGCTCCGAAACCCGGGCTAGCGGGACAGATACGCAGTATTTT.

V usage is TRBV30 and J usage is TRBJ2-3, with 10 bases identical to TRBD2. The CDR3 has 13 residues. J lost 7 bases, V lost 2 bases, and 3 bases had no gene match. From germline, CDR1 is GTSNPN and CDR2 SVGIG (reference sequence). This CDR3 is CAWSQAGGNTQYF. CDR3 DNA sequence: TGTGCCTGGAGTCAAGCGGGGGGGAATACGCAGTATTTT.

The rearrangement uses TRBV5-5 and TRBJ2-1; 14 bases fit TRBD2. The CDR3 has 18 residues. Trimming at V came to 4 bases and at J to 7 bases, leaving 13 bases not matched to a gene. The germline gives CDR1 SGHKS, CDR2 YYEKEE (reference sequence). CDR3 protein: CASSNRLTSGRGWNEQFF. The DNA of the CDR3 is TGTGCCAGCAGCAACCGCCTGACTAGCGGGAGGGGGTGGAATGAGCAGTTCTTC. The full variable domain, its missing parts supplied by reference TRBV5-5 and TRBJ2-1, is DAGVTQSPTHLIKTRGQQVTLRCSPISGHKSVSWYQQVLGQGPQFIFQYYEKEERGRGNFPDRFSARQFPNYSSELNVNALLLGDSALYLCASSNRLTSGRGWNEQFFGPGTRLTVL.

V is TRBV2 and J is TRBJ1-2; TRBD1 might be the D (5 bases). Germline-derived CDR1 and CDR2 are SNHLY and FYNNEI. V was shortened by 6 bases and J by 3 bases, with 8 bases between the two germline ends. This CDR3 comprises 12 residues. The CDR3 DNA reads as TGTGCCAGCAGCAGGGACGACTATGGCTACACCTTC. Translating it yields CASSRDDYGYTF.

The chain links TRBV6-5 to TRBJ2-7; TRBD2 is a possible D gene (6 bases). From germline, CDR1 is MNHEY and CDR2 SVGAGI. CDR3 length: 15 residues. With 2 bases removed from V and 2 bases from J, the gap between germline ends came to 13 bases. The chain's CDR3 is CASSYGASAAYEQYF. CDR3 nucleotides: TGTGCCAGCAGTTACGGCGCTAGCGCAGCCTACGAGCAGTACTTC.

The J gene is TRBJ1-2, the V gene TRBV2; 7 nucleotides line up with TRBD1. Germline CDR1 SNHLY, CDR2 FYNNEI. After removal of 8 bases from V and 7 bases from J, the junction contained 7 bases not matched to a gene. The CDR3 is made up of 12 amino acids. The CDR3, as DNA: TGTGCCAGCGGCAGACAGGGTAGTGGCTACACCTTC. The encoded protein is CASGRQGSGYTF.

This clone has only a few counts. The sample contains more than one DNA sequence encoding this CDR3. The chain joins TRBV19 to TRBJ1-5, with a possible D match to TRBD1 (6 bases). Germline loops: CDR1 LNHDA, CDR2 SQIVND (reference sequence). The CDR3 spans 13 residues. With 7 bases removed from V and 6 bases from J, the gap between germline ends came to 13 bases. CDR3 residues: CASNRGAGQPQHF. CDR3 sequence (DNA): TGTGCCAGTAATCGGGGGGCTGGTCAGCCCCAGCATTTT.

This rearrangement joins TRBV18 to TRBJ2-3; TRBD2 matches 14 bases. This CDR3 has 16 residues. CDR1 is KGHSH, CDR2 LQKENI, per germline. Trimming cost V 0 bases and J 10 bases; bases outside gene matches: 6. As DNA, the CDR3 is TGTGCCAGCTCACCACCGACTAGCGGGAGGGGAGTATCGCAGTATTTT. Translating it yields CASSPPTSGRGVSQYF.

Here the CDR3 DNA reads TGTGCCAGCAGCTTAAGCGGGAGGGCCCGTCTGATCTACGAGCAGTACTTC. Amino acids: CASSLSGRARLIYEQYF. This chain connects TRBV7-2 to TRBJ2-7; 10 bases line up with TRBD2. The CDR3 loop spans 17 amino acids. With 2 bases clipped from V and 3 bases from J, the junction kept 10 bases outside the gene matches. Germline CDR1 reads SGHTA; CDR2 reads FQGNSA.

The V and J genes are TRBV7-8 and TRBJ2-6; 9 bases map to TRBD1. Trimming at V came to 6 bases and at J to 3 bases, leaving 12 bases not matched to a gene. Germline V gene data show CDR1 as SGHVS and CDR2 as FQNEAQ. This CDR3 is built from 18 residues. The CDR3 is CASSRLTGGVRGANVLTF. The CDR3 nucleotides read TGTGCCAGCAGTCGACTTACAGGGGGCGTACGTGGGGCCAACGTCCTGACTTTC.

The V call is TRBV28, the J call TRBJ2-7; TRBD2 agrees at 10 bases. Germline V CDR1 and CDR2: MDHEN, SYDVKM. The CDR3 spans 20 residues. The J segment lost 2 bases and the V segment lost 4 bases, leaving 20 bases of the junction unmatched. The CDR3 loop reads CASSSLGAGGIAGGPYEQYF. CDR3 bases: TGTGCCAGCAGTTCGCTCGGGGCAGGGGGGATAGCGGGAGGCCCCTACGAGCAGTACTTC.

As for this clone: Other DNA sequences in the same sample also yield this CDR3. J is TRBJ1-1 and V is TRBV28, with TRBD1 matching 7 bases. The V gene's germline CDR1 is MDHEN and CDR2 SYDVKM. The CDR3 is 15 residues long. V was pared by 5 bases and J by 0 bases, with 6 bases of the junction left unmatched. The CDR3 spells CASSPPGQMNTEAFF. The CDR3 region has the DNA TGTGCCAGCAGTCCACCGGGACAGATGAACACTGAAGCTTTCTTT.

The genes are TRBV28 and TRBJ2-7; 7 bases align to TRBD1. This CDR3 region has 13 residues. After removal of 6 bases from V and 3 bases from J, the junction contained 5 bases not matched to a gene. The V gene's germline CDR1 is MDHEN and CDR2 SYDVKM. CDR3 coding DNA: TGTGCCAGCAGAAGGGACAGCCGCTACGAGCAGTACTTC. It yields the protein CASRRDSRYEQYF.

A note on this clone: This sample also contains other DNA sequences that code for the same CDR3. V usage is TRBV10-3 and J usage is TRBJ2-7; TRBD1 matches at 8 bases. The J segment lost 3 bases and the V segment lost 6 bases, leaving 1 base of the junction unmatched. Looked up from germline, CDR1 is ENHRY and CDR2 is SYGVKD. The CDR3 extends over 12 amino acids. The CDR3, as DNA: TGTGCCATCAGCGGGACAGGCTACGAGCAGTACTTC. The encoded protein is CAISGTGYEQYF.

The CDR3 sequence: CASSLGVLYPYNEQFF. DNA of the CDR3: TGTGCCAGCAGCTTAGGCGTACTCTATCCCTACAATGAGCAGTTCTTC. The chain couples TRBV11-3 to TRBJ2-1; D gene unclear. Trimming removed 1 base at V and 2 bases at J, with 12 bases between. CDR3 size: 16 residues. The germline V gene encodes CDR1 SGHNT and CDR2 YENEEA.